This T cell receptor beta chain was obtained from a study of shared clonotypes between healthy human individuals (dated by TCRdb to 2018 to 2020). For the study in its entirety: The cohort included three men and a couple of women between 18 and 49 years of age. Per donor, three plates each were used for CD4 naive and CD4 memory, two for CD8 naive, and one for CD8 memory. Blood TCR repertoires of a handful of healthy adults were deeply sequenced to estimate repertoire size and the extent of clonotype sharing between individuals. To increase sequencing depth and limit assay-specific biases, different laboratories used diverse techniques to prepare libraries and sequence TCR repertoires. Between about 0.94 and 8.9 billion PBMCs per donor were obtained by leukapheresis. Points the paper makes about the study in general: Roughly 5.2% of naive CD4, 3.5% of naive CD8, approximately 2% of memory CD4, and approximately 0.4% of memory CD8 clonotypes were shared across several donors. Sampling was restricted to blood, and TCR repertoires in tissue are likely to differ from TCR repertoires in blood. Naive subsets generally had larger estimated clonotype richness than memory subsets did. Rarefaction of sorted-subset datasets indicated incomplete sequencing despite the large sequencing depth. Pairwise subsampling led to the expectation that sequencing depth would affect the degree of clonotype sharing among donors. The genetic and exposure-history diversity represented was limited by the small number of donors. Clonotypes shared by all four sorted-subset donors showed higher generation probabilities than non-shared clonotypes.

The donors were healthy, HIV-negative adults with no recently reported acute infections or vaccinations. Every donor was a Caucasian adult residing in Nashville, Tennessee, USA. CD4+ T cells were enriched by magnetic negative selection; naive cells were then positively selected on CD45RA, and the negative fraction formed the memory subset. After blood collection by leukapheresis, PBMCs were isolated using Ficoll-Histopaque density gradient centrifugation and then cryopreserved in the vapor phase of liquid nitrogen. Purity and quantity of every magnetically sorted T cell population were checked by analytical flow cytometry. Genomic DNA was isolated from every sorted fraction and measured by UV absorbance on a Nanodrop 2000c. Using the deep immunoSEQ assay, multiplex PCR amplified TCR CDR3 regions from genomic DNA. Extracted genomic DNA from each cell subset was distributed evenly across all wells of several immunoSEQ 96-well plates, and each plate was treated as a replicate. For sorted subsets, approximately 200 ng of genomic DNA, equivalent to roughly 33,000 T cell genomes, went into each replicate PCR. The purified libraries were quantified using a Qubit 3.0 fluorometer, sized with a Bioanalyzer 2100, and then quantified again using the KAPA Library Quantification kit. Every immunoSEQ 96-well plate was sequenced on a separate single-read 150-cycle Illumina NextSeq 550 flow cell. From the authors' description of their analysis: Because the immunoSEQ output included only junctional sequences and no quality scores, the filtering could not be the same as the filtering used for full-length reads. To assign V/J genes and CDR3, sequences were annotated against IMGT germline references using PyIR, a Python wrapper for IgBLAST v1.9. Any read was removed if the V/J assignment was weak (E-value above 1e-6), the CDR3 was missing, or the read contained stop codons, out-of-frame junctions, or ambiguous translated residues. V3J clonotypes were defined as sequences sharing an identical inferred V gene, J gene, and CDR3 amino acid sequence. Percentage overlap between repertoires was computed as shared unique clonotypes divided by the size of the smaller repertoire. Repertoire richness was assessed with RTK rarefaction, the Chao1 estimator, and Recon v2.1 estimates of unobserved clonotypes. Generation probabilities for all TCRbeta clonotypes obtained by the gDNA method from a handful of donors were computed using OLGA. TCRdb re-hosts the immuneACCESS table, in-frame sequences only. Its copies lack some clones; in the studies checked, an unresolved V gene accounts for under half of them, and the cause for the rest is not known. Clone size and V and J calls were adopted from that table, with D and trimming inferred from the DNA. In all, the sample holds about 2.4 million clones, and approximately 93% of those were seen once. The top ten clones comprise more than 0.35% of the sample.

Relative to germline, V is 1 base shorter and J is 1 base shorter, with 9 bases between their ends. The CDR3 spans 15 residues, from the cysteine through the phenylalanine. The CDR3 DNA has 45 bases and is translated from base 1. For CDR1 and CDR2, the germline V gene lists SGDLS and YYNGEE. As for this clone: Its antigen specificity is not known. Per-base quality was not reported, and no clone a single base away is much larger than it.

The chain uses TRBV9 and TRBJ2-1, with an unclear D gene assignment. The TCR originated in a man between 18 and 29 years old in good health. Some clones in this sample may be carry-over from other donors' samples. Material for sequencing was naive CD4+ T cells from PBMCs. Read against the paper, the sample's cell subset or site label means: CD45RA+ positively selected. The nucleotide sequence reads TGTGCCAGCAGCGTAAACAGTGAATCCTACAATGAGCAGTTCTTC. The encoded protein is CASSVNSESYNEQFF.